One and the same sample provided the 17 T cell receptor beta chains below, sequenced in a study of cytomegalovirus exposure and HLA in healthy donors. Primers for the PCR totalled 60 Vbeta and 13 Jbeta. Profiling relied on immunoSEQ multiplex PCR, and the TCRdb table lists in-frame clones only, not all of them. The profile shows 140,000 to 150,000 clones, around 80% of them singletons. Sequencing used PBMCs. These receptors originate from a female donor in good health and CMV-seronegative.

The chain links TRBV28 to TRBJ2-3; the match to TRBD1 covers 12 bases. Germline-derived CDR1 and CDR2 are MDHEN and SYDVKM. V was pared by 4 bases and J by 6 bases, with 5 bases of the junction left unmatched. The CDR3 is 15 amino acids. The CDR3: CASSSRDRGRDTQYF. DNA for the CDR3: TGTGCCAGCAGTTCCCGGGACAGGGGGCGGGATACGCAGTATTTT.

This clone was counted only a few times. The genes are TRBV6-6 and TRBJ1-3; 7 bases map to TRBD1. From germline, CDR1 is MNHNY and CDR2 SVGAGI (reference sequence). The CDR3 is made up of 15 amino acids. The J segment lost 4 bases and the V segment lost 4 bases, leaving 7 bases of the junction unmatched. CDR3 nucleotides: TGTGCCAGCAGTTTTGCGCACAGGGGCGGAAACACCATATATTTT. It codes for CASSFAHRGGNTIYF.

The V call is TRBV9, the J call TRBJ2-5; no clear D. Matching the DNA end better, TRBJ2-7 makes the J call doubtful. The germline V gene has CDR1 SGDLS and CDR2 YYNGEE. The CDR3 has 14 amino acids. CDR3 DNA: TGTGCCAGCAGCGTAGCTTCCGTTTCCTACGAGCAGTACTTC. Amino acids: CASSVASVSYEQYF.

In DNA, the CDR3 is TGTGCCAGCAGCAGCCGGGGTTTTCGCACTGAAGCTTTCTTT. Its translation is CASSSRGFRTEAFF. The rearrangement joins TRBV7-9 to TRBJ1-1; D call uncertain. Germline-derived CDR1 and CDR2 are SEHNR and FQNEAQ (reference sequence). The CDR3 is 14 amino acids. Trimming cost V 5 bases and J 4 bases, with 14 bases left between them.

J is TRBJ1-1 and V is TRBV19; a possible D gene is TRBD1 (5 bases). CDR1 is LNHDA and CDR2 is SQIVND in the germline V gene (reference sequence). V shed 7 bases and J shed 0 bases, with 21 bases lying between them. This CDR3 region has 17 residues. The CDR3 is CASTARVGSPMNTEAFF. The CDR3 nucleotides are TGTGCCAGTACCGCCAGGGTTGGCAGCCCGATGAACACTGAAGCTTTCTTT. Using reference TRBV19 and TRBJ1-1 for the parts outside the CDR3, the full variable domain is DGGITQSPKYLFRKEGQNVTLSCEQNLNHDAMYWYRQDPGQGLRLIYYSQIVNDFQKGDIAEGYSVSREKKESFPLTVTSAQKNPTAFYLCASTARVGSPMNTEAFFGQGTRLTVV.

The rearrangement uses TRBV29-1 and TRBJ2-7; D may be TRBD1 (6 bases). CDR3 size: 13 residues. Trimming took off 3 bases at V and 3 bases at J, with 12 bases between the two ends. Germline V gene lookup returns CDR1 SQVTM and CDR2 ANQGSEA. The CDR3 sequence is CSVEQGRGYEQYF. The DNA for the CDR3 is TGCAGCGTTGAGCAGGGCAGGGGCTACGAGCAGTACTTC.

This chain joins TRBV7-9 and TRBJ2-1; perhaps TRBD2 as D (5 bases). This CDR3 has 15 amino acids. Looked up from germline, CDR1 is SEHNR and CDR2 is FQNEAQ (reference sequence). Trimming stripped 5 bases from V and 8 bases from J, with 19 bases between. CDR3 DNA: TGTGCCAGCAGCGCGGGCCAGCCGGGGTCGGATGAGCAGTTCTTC. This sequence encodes CASSAGQPGSDEQFF.

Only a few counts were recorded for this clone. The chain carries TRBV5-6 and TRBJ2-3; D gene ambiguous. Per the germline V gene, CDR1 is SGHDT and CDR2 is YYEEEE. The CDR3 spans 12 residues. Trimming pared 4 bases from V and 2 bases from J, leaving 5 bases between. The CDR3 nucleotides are TGTGCCAGCAGCCGTCCCACAGATACGCAGTATTTT. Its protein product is CASSRPTDTQYF.

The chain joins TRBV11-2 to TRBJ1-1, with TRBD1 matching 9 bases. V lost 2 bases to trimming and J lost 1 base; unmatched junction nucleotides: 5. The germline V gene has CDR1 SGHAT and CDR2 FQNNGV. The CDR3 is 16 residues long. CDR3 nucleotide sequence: TGTGCCAGCAGCTTATTCCGGACAGGGGCGAACACTGAAGCTTTCTTT. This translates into CASSLFRTGANTEAFF.

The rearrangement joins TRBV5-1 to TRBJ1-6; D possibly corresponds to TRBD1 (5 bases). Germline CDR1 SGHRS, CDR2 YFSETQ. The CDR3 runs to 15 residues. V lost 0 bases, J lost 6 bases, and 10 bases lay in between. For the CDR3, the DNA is TGCGCCAGCAGCTTGGTCCAGGGCCCTAATTCACCCCTCCACTTT. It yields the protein CASSLVQGPNSPLHF.

The CDR3 protein is CASSLGGGMQYF. CDR3 bases: TGCGCCAGCAGCTTGGGGGGCGGAATGCAGTACTTC. The chain carries TRBV5-1 and TRBJ2-7; D might be TRBD1 (5 bases). The ends were cut back, 0 bases at V and 9 bases at J, with 10 bases in the middle. This CDR3 region has 12 residues. CDR1 is SGHRS and CDR2 is YFSETQ in the germline V gene. Complete variable domain (other parts from reference TRBV5-1 and TRBJ2-7): KAGVTQTPRYLIKTRGQQVTLSCSPISGHRSVSWYQQTPGQGLQFLFEYFSETQRNKGNFPGRFSGRQFSNSRSEMNVSTLELGDSALYLCASSLGGGMQYFGPGTRLTVT.

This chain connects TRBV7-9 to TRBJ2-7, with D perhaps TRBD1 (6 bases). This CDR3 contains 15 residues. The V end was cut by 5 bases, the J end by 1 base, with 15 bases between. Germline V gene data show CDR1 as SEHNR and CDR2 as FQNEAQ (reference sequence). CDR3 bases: TGTGCCAGCAGCACTAGGGCAGGGGCATCCTACGAGCAGTACTTC. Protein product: CASSTRAGASYEQYF.

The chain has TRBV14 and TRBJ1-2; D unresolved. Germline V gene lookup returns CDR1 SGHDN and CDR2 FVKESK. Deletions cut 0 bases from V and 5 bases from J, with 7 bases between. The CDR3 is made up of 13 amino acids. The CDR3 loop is CASSQDYQYGYTF. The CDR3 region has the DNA TGTGCCAGCAGCCAAGATTATCAGTATGGCTACACCTTC.

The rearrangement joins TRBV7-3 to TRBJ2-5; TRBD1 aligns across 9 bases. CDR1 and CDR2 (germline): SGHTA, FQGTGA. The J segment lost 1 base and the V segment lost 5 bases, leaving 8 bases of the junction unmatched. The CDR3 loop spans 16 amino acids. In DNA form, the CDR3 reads TGTGCCAGCAGCCCCGGGGACAGGGTCCGCCAAGAGACCCAGTACTTC. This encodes CASSPGDRVRQETQYF.

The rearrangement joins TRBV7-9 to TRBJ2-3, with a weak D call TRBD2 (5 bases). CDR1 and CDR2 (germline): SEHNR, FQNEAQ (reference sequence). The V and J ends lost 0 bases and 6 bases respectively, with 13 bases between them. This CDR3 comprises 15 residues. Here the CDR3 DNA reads TGTGCCAGCAGCTTAGCGGACGGACTGCTGGATACGCAGTATTTT. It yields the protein CASSLADGLLDTQYF.

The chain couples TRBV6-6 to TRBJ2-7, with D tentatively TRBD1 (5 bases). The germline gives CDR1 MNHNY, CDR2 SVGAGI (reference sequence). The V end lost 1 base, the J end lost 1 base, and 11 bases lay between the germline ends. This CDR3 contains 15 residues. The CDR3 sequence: CASSYLAGWSYEQYF. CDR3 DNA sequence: TGTGCCAGCAGTTACTTGGCAGGGTGGTCCTACGAGCAGTACTTC.

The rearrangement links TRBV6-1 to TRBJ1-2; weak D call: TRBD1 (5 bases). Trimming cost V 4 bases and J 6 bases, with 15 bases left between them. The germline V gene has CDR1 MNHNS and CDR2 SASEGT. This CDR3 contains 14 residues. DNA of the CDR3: TGTGCCAGCAGTGCATTGGGGGGGACGAATGGCTACACCTTC. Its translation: CASSALGGTNGYTF.